This T cell receptor (beta chain) was found in a study of chemoradiotherapy in HPV16-positive cancers. Findings and caveats of the study: Only a couple of HPV16-positive patients supplied the functional HPV-specificity definition. Non-HPV-specific T cells did not expand in tumors during treatment, whereas candidate HPV-specific clones and E7-related motifs did. For HPV16-positive patients, expanding HPV-responsive T cells associated with longer recurrence-free survival.

Over chemoradiotherapy, repertoires were sampled more than once. On this clone: Its antigen is undetermined.

CDR3 length: 13 residues. Germline V gene lookup returns CDR1 SGHDT and CDR2 YYEEEE. Trimming left V 0 bases short and J 9 bases short, with 10 bases between. The method was immunoSEQ multiplex PCR; TCRdb's version includes in-frame clones alone and lacks a portion of them. The table has under 6,000 clones, 74% seen once. The clonotype was recovered from a human donor with HPV-associated anogenital cancer. The material sequenced was tumor tissue, taken from a patient who underwent chemoradiotherapy. V usage is TRBV5-6 and J usage is TRBJ2-4; D call uncertain. The CDR3: CASSLGLGGIQYF. As DNA, the CDR3 is TGTGCCAGCAGCTTGGGGCTAGGTGGCATTCAGTACTTC.